A single T cell receptor beta chain is shown here with its context. Its cognate antigen has yet to be identified. No much larger clone is present one base from it, and per-base qualities are unavailable. The data derive from a study of blood T cell repertoires in COVID-19 (dated by TCRdb to about 2020). With regard to the full study: Samples covering the acute and convalescent phases of COVID-19 were provided by collaborators in the United States, Italy and Spain. The prospective study material was composed of cDNA or gDNA derived from T cells, B-cell-depleted T cells, or PBMCs. Deeply sampled blood TCRbeta repertoires from subjects exposed to, actively infected with, or recovered from COVID-19 were included in the dataset. A freely available public database, intended as a resource for researchers studying the immune response to SARS-CoV-2, is where the repertoires were released. The samples were drawn from the first 160 participants of the ongoing ImmuneRACE study and from 950 to 1,500 subjects provided by 6 global collaborators. Nearly every sample came with metadata listing a de-identified subject ID, COVID-19 status, age in years and sex. Where HLA class I and class II types were available, the types were taken from metadata supplied by the sample provider, not from assay-based typing.

CDR1 SGHRS and CDR2 YFSETQ were looked up in the germline V gene. The germline V and J ends show losses of 6 bases and 2 bases respectively, and no gene match explains 13 bases of the junction. The CDR3 sequence holds 17 residues, the cysteine and phenylalanine included. The entry retains the CDR3 DNA only, 51 bases that are in frame from base 1. Each collaborating institution followed its own protocols to collect whole blood in K2EDTA tubes. Collaborator samples were shipped for TCRbeta analysis as frozen whole blood, isolated PBMCs, or DNA extracted from either sample type. TCRbeta CDR3 regions were amplified from genomic DNA by means of the immunoSEQ Assay, a bias-controlled multiplex PCR. The study's own analysis went as follows. The number of nucleated cells in each sample was estimated by amplification of reference gene primers within the assay. To quantify the absolute abundance of each unique TCRbeta CDR3 rearrangement, sequence reads were collapsed and filtered. For each sample, productive Simpson clonality was calculated by taking the square root of Simpson's diversity index across productive rearrangements. The table comes from immuneACCESS by way of TCRdb, which keeps in-frame sequences with V and J called. Part of the clones is missing from these tables; in studies checked, under half for an unresolved V gene and the rest for unknown reasons. The V and J calls and clone size are taken from that table; D and trimming were inferred from the DNA. This sample gives around 150,000 clones in total; over 65% of them show up just once. The ten biggest clones cover less than 2.5% of the sample.

Points the paper makes about the study in general: The quantity of clinical and demographic metadata differed by source and by participant and was supplied without curation.

The sample consisted of peripheral blood. The chain is encoded by TRBV5-1 joined to TRBJ2-3; 9 bases in the junction line up with TRBD2. The TCR comes from a man in his 70s with acute or convalescent COVID-19. The CDR3 reads as follows: CASTSGGSGGTTDTQYF. The DNA reads as follows: TGCGCCAGCACCTCGGGGGGTAGCGGGGGCACCACAGATACGCAGTATTTT.